Listed below are T cell receptor beta chains from one sample, sequenced in a study of CD8 T cells in ankylosing spondylitis. TCRdb reprocessed the 5' RACE reads via MiXCR and lists one record per CDR3 protein. The table records some 150,000 distinct CDR3 sequences, 9.5% to 12% of them present only once. Sequencing was done on a sample of blood, either unsorted or a sorted T cell fraction (not recorded which). The source of these receptors is a female donor with ankylosing spondylitis or in good health (not recorded which). The CDR3 runs from the conserved cysteine through the conserved F or W. Each record gives: J gene, clone size, V gene, D gene, CDR3 protein, CDR3 DNA. D genes are given only for firm matches. A row's size may be missing; if present it is once, few, many or a size class.

J gene: TRBJ2-3; clone size: NA; V gene: TRBV29-1; D gene: TRBD1; CDR3 protein: CSVGTGLDTQYF; CDR3 DNA: TGCAGCGTTGGGACAGGGCTCGATACGCAGTATTTT
J gene: TRBJ2-1; clone size: many; V gene: TRBV20-1; D gene: TRBD2; CDR3 protein: CSAKGTSHTNEQFF; CDR3 DNA: TGCAGTGCTAAAGGGACTAGCCATACCAATGAGCAGTTCTTC
J gene: TRBJ1-5; clone size: many; V gene: TRBV15; D gene: NA; CDR3 protein: CATSRDRSRGNQPQHF; CDR3 DNA: TGTGCCACCAGCAGAGACAGATCGAGGGGCAATCAGCCCCAGCATTTT
J gene: TRBJ1-1; clone size: many; V gene: TRBV10-2; D gene: TRBD1; CDR3 protein: CASSVPKDRANTEAFF; CDR3 DNA: TGCGCCAGCAGTGTTCCCAAGGACAGGGCGAACACTGAAGCTTTCTTT
J gene: TRBJ2-7; clone size: many; V gene: TRBV20-1; D gene: NA; CDR3 protein: CSVTTDGAIWEYEQYF; CDR3 DNA: TGCAGTGTCACAACGGACGGAGCTATTTGGGAATACGAGCAGTACTTC
J gene: TRBJ1-2; clone size: NA; V gene: TRBV20-1; D gene: NA; CDR3 protein: CSASTRYGYTF; CDR3 DNA: TGCAGTGCTAGCACCCGGTATGGCTACACCTTC
J gene: TRBJ2-7; clone size: NA; V gene: TRBV15; D gene: NA; CDR3 protein: CATRERGGYEQYF; CDR3 DNA: TGTGCCACCAGGGAAAGAGGGGGCTACGAGCAGTACTTC
J gene: TRBJ2-3; clone size: many; V gene: TRBV7-2; D gene: TRBD2; CDR3 protein: CASSYGTSGGRTDTQYF; CDR3 DNA: TGTGCCAGCAGCTACGGGACTAGCGGGGGACGCACAGATACGCAGTATTTT
J gene: TRBJ2-1; clone size: many; V gene: TRBV20-1; D gene: NA; CDR3 protein: CSASARVNEQFF; CDR3 DNA: TGCAGTGCTAGTGCGAGGGTCAATGAGCAGTTCTTC
J gene: TRBJ2-7; clone size: many; V gene: TRBV20-1; D gene: TRBD2; CDR3 protein: CSARDLAGDSYEQYF; CDR3 DNA: TGCAGTGCTAGAGATCTAGCGGGAGACTCCTACGAGCAGTACTTC
J gene: TRBJ2-1; clone size: NA; V gene: TRBV30; D gene: NA; CDR3 protein: CALEGYNEQFF; CDR3 DNA: TGTGCCTTAGAGGGATACAATGAGCAGTTCTTC
J gene: TRBJ2-7; clone size: many; V gene: TRBV5-1; D gene: NA; CDR3 protein: CASSLERSYEQYF; CDR3 DNA: TGCGCCAGCAGCTTGGAGCGGTCCTACGAGCAGTACTTC
J gene: TRBJ2-1; clone size: NA; V gene: TRBV18; D gene: TRBD1; CDR3 protein: CASSPRTGQTYNEQFF; CDR3 DNA: TGTGCCAGCTCACCCCGAACGGGACAGACGTACAATGAGCAGTTCTTC
J gene: TRBJ2-7; clone size: NA; V gene: TRBV20-1; D gene: TRBD2; CDR3 protein: CSARDPQREEQYF; CDR3 DNA: TGCAGTGCTAGAGATCCCCAGCGGGAGGAGCAGTACTTC
J gene: TRBJ2-5; clone size: many; V gene: TRBV4-2; D gene: NA; CDR3 protein: CASSQDPLEGETQYF; CDR3 DNA: TGTGCCAGCAGCCAAGACCCCCTAGAAGGGGAGACCCAGTACTTC
J gene: TRBJ1-1; clone size: many; V gene: TRBV7-9; D gene: NA; CDR3 protein: CASSPTSVDTEAFF; CDR3 DNA: TGTGCCAGCAGCCCCACAAGCGTCGACACTGAAGCTTTCTTT
J gene: TRBJ2-1; clone size: NA; V gene: TRBV3-1; D gene: NA; CDR3 protein: CASSPGHIYNEQFF; CDR3 DNA: TGTGCCAGCAGCCCGGGACACATATACAATGAGCAGTTCTTC
J gene: TRBJ2-1; clone size: many; V gene: TRBV5-5; D gene: TRBD2; CDR3 protein: CASSHDSERGSYNEQFF; CDR3 DNA: TGTGCCAGCAGCCATGACAGCGAGCGGGGCTCCTACAATGAGCAGTTCTTC
J gene: TRBJ1-1; clone size: many; V gene: TRBV7-2; D gene: NA; CDR3 protein: CASSPQLPRGTEAFF; CDR3 DNA: TGTGCCAGCAGCCCTCAGCTGCCCCGGGGGACTGAAGCTTTCTTT
J gene: TRBJ1-2; clone size: many; V gene: TRBV5-1; D gene: NA; CDR3 protein: CASSNDWGYTF; CDR3 DNA: TGCGCCAGCAGTAATGACTGGGGCTACACCTTC
J gene: TRBJ1-5; clone size: many; V gene: TRBV10-3; D gene: TRBD1; CDR3 protein: CAISEVGQGFNQPQHF; CDR3 DNA: TGTGCCATCAGTGAGGTGGGACAGGGGTTCAATCAGCCCCAGCATTTT
J gene: TRBJ1-1; clone size: few; V gene: TRBV20-1; D gene: NA; CDR3 protein: CSAPLGVGTEAFF; CDR3 DNA: TGCAGTGCTCCCCTAGGGGTGGGGACTGAAGCTTTCTTT
J gene: TRBJ2-7; clone size: few; V gene: TRBV4-2; D gene: TRBD2; CDR3 protein: CASSRGLAEAYEQYF; CDR3 DNA: TGTGCCAGCAGCCGCGGACTAGCGGAAGCCTACGAGCAGTACTTC
J gene: TRBJ2-1; clone size: NA; V gene: TRBV7-2; D gene: NA; CDR3 protein: CASSLAGSGGFF; CDR3 DNA: TGTGCCAGCAGCTTAGCGGGGTCGGGTGGGTTCTTC
J gene: TRBJ1-5; clone size: many; V gene: TRBV12-3/TRBV12-4; D gene: TRBD1; CDR3 protein: CASSPSRPGGAGQPQHF; CDR3 DNA: TGTGCCAGCAGTCCATCCCGGCCAGGGGGCGCGGGTCAGCCCCAGCATTTT
J gene: TRBJ2-5; clone size: NA; V gene: TRBV28; D gene: TRBD1; CDR3 protein: CASNNPQGAGETQYF; CDR3 DNA: TGTGCCAGCAACAACCCACAGGGGGCCGGTGAGACCCAGTACTTC
J gene: TRBJ2-1; clone size: few; V gene: TRBV24-1; D gene: NA; CDR3 protein: CATSAREGVSDEQFF; CDR3 DNA: TGTGCCACCAGTGCCCGCGAGGGGGTATCGGATGAGCAGTTCTTC
J gene: TRBJ1-5; clone size: many; V gene: TRBV20-1; D gene: NA; CDR3 protein: CSAREANQPQHF; CDR3 DNA: TGCAGTGCTAGAGAGGCTAATCAGCCCCAGCATTTT
J gene: TRBJ2-5; clone size: NA; V gene: TRBV29-1; D gene: TRBD1; CDR3 protein: CSVERTGPETQYF; CDR3 DNA: TGCAGCGTGGAACGGACAGGCCCAGAGACCCAGTACTTC
J gene: TRBJ1-5; clone size: NA; V gene: TRBV5-5; D gene: NA; CDR3 protein: CASSRSGNQPQHF; CDR3 DNA: TGTGCCAGCAGCCGGTCCGGCAATCAGCCCCAGCATTTT
J gene: TRBJ1-3; clone size: many; V gene: TRBV12-3/TRBV12-4; D gene: NA; CDR3 protein: CASSPWIAGNTIYF; CDR3 DNA: TGTGCCAGCAGTCCGTGGATTGCCGGAAACACCATATATTTT
J gene: TRBJ1-2; clone size: few; V gene: TRBV30; D gene: NA; CDR3 protein: CAWEAGGYTF; CDR3 DNA: TGTGCCTGGGAAGCCGGTGGCTACACCTTC
J gene: TRBJ1-5; clone size: few; V gene: TRBV5-6; D gene: NA; CDR3 protein: CASSFWGSADNQPQHF; CDR3 DNA: TGTGCCAGCAGCTTCTGGGGCAGCGCCGACAATCAGCCCCAGCATTTT
J gene: TRBJ1-5; clone size: many; V gene: TRBV7-8; D gene: TRBD1; CDR3 protein: CASSLRDREYSQPQHF; CDR3 DNA: TGTGCCAGCAGCTTAAGGGACAGGGAATATAGTCAGCCCCAGCATTTT
J gene: TRBJ1-4; clone size: many; V gene: TRBV27; D gene: TRBD1; CDR3 protein: CASRDWTGSLFF; CDR3 DNA: TGTGCCAGCAGAGATTGGACAGGGTCTCTGTTTTTT
J gene: TRBJ2-7; clone size: many; V gene: TRBV7-8; D gene: NA; CDR3 protein: CASSLGQGGSYEQYF; CDR3 DNA: TGTGCCAGCAGCTTAGGTCAGGGCGGCTCCTACGAGCAGTACTTC
J gene: TRBJ1-4; clone size: NA; V gene: TRBV5-1; D gene: NA; CDR3 protein: CASSLTRTGNEKLFF; CDR3 DNA: TGCGCCAGCAGCTTAACAAGGACCGGTAATGAAAAACTGTTTTTT
J gene: TRBJ2-1; clone size: many; V gene: TRBV21-1; D gene: NA; CDR3 protein: CASRLNDGTGKTDEQFF; CDR3 DNA: TGTGCCAGCAGACTCAACGACGGGACAGGGAAGACGGATGAGCAGTTCTTC
J gene: TRBJ2-7; clone size: once; V gene: TRBV18; D gene: TRBD2; CDR3 protein: CASSPAGLAGGIYEQYF; CDR3 DNA: TGTGCCAGCTCACCAGCTGGACTAGCGGGAGGGATCTACGAGCAGTACTTC
J gene: TRBJ2-1; clone size: NA; V gene: TRBV12-3/TRBV12-4; D gene: TRBD2; CDR3 protein: CASRLAGGNEQFF; CDR3 DNA: TGTGCCAGCAGACTAGCGGGAGGCAATGAGCAGTTCTTC
J gene: TRBJ2-1; clone size: many; V gene: TRBV29-1; D gene: TRBD2; CDR3 protein: CSAVTSGGNEQFF; CDR3 DNA: TGCAGCGCTGTAACTAGCGGGGGTAATGAGCAGTTCTTC
J gene: TRBJ2-1; clone size: many; V gene: TRBV5-1; D gene: TRBD1; CDR3 protein: CASSLGQGLDNEQFF; CDR3 DNA: TGCGCCAGCAGCTTGGGACAGGGGCTGGACAATGAGCAGTTCTTC
J gene: TRBJ2-1; clone size: many; V gene: TRBV28; D gene: NA; CDR3 protein: CASSIGKDEQFF; CDR3 DNA: TGTGCCAGCAGTATAGGTAAAGATGAGCAGTTCTTC
J gene: TRBJ1-2; clone size: many; V gene: TRBV5-1; D gene: NA; CDR3 protein: CASSLGKANYGYTF; CDR3 DNA: TGCGCCAGCAGCCTTGGGAAGGCGAACTATGGCTACACCTTC
J gene: TRBJ1-4; clone size: few; V gene: TRBV6-2/TRBV6-3; D gene: NA; CDR3 protein: CASSRDFFEKLFF; CDR3 DNA: TGTGCCAGCAGCCGGGACTTCTTTGAAAAACTGTTTTTT
J gene: TRBJ1-2; clone size: many; V gene: TRBV20-1; D gene: TRBD1; CDR3 protein: CSARTPQGAGERGYTF; CDR3 DNA: TGCAGTGCTAGAACCCCACAGGGGGCAGGGGAGAGAGGCTACACCTTC
J gene: TRBJ1-1; clone size: few; V gene: TRBV7-2; D gene: NA; CDR3 protein: CASSQDRNTEAFF; CDR3 DNA: TGTGCCAGCAGCCAGGACAGGAACACTGAAGCTTTCTTT
J gene: TRBJ1-6; clone size: many; V gene: TRBV30; D gene: NA; CDR3 protein: CAGNYRDNSPLHF; CDR3 DNA: TGTGCCGGAAACTACAGGGATAATTCACCCCTCCACTTT
J gene: TRBJ1-1; clone size: many; V gene: TRBV11-2; D gene: NA; CDR3 protein: CASSLVQIQNTEAFF; CDR3 DNA: TGTGCCAGCAGCTTAGTTCAGATTCAGAACACTGAAGCTTTCTTT
J gene: TRBJ2-3; clone size: few; V gene: TRBV2; D gene: TRBD2; CDR3 protein: CASSDAGLARDTQYF; CDR3 DNA: TGTGCCAGCAGTGACGCAGGACTAGCGAGAGATACGCAGTATTTT
J gene: TRBJ2-3; clone size: many; V gene: TRBV29-1; D gene: NA; CDR3 protein: CSGEPRDTQYF; CDR3 DNA: TGCAGCGGCGAACCCAGGGATACGCAGTATTTT
J gene: TRBJ2-2; clone size: many; V gene: TRBV5-1; D gene: NA; CDR3 protein: CASSQSGGPGELFF; CDR3 DNA: TGCGCCAGCAGCCAGAGCGGAGGTCCCGGGGAGCTGTTTTTT
J gene: TRBJ2-1; clone size: NA; V gene: TRBV18; D gene: NA; CDR3 protein: CASSPTADFYNEQFF; CDR3 DNA: TGTGCCAGCTCACCCACGGCGGATTTCTACAATGAGCAGTTCTTC